This T cell receptor (beta chain) appears in the sequencing data of a study of spatial heterogeneity in lung cancer. One entry per CDR3 protein results from TCRdb running MiXCR on the 5' RACE reads. This table has about 75,000 distinct CDR3 sequences, about 14% appearing once. Germline-derived CDR1 and CDR2 are SNHLY and FYNNEI. The CDR3 is made up of 15 amino acids. Trimming left V 3 bases short and J 4 bases short, with 12 bases between. Time point specified: sample taken at primary tumor resection. Whole RNA, which was extracted from tumor, nontumor lung tissue or frozen PBMC, was sequenced without any cell sorting.

The TCR was taken from a male donor with early-stage non-small cell lung cancer. This sample comprised PBMCs, obtained at surgery. The rearrangement uses TRBV2 and TRBJ2-2, with D unresolved. The CDR3, as DNA: TGTGCCAGCAGTGAGTCCCAGGCTCCCACCGGGGAGCTGTTTTTT. It is translated as CASSESQAPTGELFF.